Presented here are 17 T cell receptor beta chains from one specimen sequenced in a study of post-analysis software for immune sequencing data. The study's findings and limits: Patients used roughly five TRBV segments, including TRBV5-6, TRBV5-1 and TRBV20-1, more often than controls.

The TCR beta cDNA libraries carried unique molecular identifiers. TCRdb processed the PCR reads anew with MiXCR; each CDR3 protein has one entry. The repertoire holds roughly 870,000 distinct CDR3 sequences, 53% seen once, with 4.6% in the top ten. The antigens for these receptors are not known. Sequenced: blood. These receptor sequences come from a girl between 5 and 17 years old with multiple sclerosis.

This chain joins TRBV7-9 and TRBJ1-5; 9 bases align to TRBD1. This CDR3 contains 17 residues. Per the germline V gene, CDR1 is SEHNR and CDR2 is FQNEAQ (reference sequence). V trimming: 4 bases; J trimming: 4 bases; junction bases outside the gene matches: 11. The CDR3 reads CASSSGGGQGRNQPQHF. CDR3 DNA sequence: TGTGCCAGCAGCTCCGGGGGGGGACAGGGAAGGAATCAGCCCCAGCATTTT.

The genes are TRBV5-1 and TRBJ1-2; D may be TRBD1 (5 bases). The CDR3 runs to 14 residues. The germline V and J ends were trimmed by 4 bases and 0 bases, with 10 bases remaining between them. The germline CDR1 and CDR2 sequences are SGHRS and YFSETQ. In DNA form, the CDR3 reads TGCGCCAGCAGCGCCACAGGTGCTAACTATGGCTACACCTTC. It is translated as CASSATGANYGYTF.

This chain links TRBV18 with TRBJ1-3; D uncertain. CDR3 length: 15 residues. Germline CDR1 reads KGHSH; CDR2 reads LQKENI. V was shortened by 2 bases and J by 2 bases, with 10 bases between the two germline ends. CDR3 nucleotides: TGTGCCAGCTCACCAGGGGTGTTAACTGGAAACACCATATATTTT. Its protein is CASSPGVLTGNTIYF.

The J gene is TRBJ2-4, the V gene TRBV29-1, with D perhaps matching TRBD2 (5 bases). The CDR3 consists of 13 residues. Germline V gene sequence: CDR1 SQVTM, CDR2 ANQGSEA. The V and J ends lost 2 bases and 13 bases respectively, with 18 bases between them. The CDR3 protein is CSVEHGIPGGQYF. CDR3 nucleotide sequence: TGCAGCGTTGAACACGGAATCCCGGGCGGGCAGTACTTC.

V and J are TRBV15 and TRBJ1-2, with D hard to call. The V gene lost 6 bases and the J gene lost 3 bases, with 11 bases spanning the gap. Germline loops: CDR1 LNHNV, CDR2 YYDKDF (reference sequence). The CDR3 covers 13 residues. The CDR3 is CATRDDIHYGYTF. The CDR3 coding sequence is TGTGCCACCAGGGACGACATTCACTATGGCTACACCTTC.

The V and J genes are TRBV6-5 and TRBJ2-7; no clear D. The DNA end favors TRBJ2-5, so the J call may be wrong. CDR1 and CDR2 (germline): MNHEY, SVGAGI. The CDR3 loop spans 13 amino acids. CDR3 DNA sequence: TGTGCCAGCACCAACGGGTTGGAAGAGACCCAGTACTTC. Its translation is CASTNGLEETQYF.

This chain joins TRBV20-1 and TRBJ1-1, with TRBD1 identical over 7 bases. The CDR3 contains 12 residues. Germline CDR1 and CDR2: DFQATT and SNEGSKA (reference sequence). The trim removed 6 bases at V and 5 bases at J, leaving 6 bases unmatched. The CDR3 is CSAFTGDTEAFF. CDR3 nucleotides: TGCAGTGCGTTTACAGGGGATACTGAAGCTTTCTTT.

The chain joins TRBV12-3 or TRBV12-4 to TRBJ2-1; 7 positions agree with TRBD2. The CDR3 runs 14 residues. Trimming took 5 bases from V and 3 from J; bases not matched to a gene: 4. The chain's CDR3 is CASSNGRHYNEQFF. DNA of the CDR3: TGTGCCAGCAGTAACGGGAGGCACTACAATGAGCAGTTCTTC.

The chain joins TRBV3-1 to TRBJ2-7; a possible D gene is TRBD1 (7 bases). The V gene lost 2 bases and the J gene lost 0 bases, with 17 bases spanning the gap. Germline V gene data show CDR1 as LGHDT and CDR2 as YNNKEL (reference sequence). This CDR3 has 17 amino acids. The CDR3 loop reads CASSQRRGTANSYEQYF. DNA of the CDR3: TGTGCCAGCAGCCAACGCCGGGGGACAGCCAACTCCTACGAGCAGTACTTC.

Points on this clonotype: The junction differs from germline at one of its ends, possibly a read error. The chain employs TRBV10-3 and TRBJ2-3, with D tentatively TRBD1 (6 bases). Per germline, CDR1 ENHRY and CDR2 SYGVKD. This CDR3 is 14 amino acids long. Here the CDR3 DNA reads TGTGCCATCAATGAGGGGGTGAGCACAGATACGCAGTATTTT. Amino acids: CAINEGVSTDTQYF.

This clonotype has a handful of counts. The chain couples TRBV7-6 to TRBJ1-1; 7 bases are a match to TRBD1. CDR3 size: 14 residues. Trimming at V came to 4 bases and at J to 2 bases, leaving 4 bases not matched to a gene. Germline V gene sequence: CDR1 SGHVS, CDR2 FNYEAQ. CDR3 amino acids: CASSSGQRNTEAFF. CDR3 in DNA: TGTGCCAGCAGCTCGGGACAGAGAAACACTGAAGCTTTCTTT.

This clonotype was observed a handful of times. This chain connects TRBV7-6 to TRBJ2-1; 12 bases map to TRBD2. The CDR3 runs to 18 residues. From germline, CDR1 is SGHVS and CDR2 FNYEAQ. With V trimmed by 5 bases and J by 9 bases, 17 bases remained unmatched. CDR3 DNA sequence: TGTGCCAGCAGCCTTTACGGGACTAGCGGGTCTCAAGGCCGTGAGCAGTTCTTC. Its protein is CASSLYGTSGSQGREQFF.

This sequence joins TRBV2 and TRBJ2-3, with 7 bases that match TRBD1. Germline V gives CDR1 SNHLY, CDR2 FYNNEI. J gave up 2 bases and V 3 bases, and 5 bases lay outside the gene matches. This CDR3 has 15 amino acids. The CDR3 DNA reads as TGTGCCAGCAGTGATGACAGGGTGGACACAGATACGCAGTATTTT. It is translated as CASSDDRVDTDTQYF.

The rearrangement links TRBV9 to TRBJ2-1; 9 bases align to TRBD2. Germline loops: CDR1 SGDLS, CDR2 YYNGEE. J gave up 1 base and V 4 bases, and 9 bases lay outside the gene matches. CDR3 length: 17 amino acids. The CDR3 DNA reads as TGTGCCAGCAGCACCTCGATAGCGGGGGCTTCCTACAATGAGCAGTTCTTC. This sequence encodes CASSTSIAGASYNEQFF. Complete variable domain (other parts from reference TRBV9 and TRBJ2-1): DSGVTQTPKHLITATGQRVTLRCSPRSGDLSVYWYQQSLDQGLQFLIQYYNGEERAKGNILERFSAQQFPDLHSELNLSSLELGDSALYFCASSTSIAGASYNEQFFGPGTRLTVL.

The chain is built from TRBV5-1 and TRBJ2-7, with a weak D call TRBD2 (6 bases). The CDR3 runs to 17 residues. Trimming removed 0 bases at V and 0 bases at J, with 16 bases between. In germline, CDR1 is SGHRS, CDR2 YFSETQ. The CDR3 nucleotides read TGCGCCAGCAGCTTGGAAAGGGCTAGCGAGAGCTCCTACGAGCAGTACTTC. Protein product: CASSLERASESSYEQYF.

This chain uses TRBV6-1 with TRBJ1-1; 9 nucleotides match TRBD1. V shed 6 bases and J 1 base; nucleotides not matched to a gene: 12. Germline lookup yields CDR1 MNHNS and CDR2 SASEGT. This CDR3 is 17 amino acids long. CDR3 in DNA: TGTGCCAGCAGCCCCCGGGACAGGGTTGTGGGGAACACTGAAGCTTTCTTT. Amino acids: CASSPRDRVVGNTEAFF.

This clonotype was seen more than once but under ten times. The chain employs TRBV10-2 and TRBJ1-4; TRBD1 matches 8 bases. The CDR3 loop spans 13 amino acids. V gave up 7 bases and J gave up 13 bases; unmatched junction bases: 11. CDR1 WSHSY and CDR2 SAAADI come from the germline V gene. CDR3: CASTLTPDRGLFF. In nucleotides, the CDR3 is TGCGCCAGCACGCTGACTCCCGACAGGGGACTGTTTTTT.